Detailed here is one T cell receptor (beta chain). What it recognizes is unknown. This sample stems from a study of Ad26.COV2.S vaccination and SARS-CoV-2 variants. Turning to the study itself: Ad26.COV2.S shots went into the muscle once or twice, 56 days apart.

This CDR3 has 15 amino acids. Trimming pared 4 bases from V and 0 bases from J, leaving 11 bases between. From germline, CDR1 is SNHLY and CDR2 FYNNEI. Assay: immunoSEQ multiplex PCR; the TCRdb copy retains only in-frame clones and omits some. Here the sample spans about 440,000 clones, roughly 88% being singletons. Treatment in this sample: 15 to 20 received Ad26.COV2.S at low or high dose, single or two shots; 5 received placebo; per-sample allocation not given. At day 63 after the first vaccine or placebo injection, samples were drawn. General study findings and limits: Total T cell responses may have been underestimated by the TCR breadth and depth analyses. With respect to non-spike TCR breadth, vaccine and placebo recipients were similar.

This clonotype originated in a person between 18 and 65 years old who received the Ad26.COV2.S COVID-19 vaccine or a placebo. Sequences were derived from peripheral blood, sampled in a trial of Ad26.COV2.S vaccine versus placebo. The chain is built from TRBV2 and TRBJ2-3; no clear D gene. The CDR3 DNA follows: TGTGCCAGCAGTGGGATCAGCACCAGCACAGATACGCAGTATTTT. Translation: CASSGISTSTDTQYF.